These 13 T cell receptor beta chains were all obtained from the same sample, sequenced in a study of cytomegalovirus exposure and HLA in healthy donors. This PCR relied on a set of 60 Vbeta primers and 13 Jbeta primers. Here immunoSEQ multiplex PCR was the method, and the copy in TCRdb shows in-frame clones only, minus some. The repertoire holds 100,000 or so clones, with approximately 80% as singletons. Sequencing was carried out using PBMCs. The receptor set was obtained from a female donor in good health and CMV-seropositive.

For this clone: The same CDR3 is also encoded by other DNA sequences in this sample. The rearrangement joins TRBV7-2 to TRBJ1-1; TRBD1 matches at 8 bases. CDR1 and CDR2 from the germline V gene are SGHTA and FQGNSA. V gave up 6 bases and J gave up 11 bases; unmatched junction bases: 8. CDR3 size: 12 residues. The CDR3: CASSLDRDVAFF. CDR3 DNA sequence: TGTGCCAGCAGTCTGGACAGGGACGTCGCTTTCTTT.

The genes are TRBV10-3 and TRBJ2-3, with 12 bases matching TRBD2. The CDR3 is made up of 17 amino acids. The J segment lost 6 bases and the V segment lost 0 bases, leaving 7 bases of the junction unmatched. Germline V gene lookup returns CDR1 ENHRY and CDR2 SYGVKD. CDR3 region: CAISESLAGGPSDTQYF. Written as DNA, the CDR3 is TGTGCCATCAGTGAGTCTCTAGCGGGAGGGCCGTCGGATACGCAGTATTTT.

The chain couples TRBV5-1 to TRBJ2-5; D perhaps matches TRBD2 (6 bases). The CDR3 consists of 14 residues. Trimming pared 1 base from V and 5 bases from J, leaving 12 bases between. CDR1 and CDR2 from the germline V gene are SGHRS and YFSETQ. CDR3 sequence (DNA): TGCGCCAGCAGCTTGAATGGGGCGGGGGAGACCCAGTACTTC. Translation gives CASSLNGAGETQYF.

This clone was found once. The chain carries TRBV30 and TRBJ2-3; weak D call: TRBD2 (6 bases). Germline assignment: CDR1 GTSNPN and CDR2 SVGIG (reference sequence). Trimming shortened V by 2 bases and J by 2 bases, and 11 bases separated the two germline ends. The CDR3 extends over 14 amino acids. In DNA, the CDR3 is TGTGCCTGGAGTTGGGGCGGGATCACAGATACGCAGTATTTT. This gives the protein CAWSWGGITDTQYF.

CDR3 residues: CASRAATENNSPLHF. The DNA for the CDR3 is TGTGCCAGCAGGGCGGCGACAGAAAATAATTCACCCCTCCACTTT. The V and J genes are TRBV6-6 and TRBJ1-6, with D perhaps TRBD1 (5 bases). CDR1 is MNHNY and CDR2 is SVGAGI in the germline V gene (reference sequence). The CDR3 is made up of 15 amino acids. V was clipped by 6 bases and J by 5 bases, with 14 bases between them.

The V call is TRBV5-4, the J call TRBJ1-1; 8 positions agree with TRBD1. The CDR3 spans 13 residues. Per the germline V gene, CDR1 is SGHNT and CDR2 is YYREEE (reference sequence). Trimming cost V 0 bases and J 13 bases; bases outside gene matches: 8. The CDR3 region has the DNA TGTGCCAGCAGCTTGGACCACAGGGGGAAGGGTTTCTTT. Translated, it gives CASSLDHRGKGFF. Together with reference TRBV5-4 and TRBJ1-1, the CDR3 gives the full variable domain: ETGVTQSPTHLIKTRGQQVTLRCSSQSGHNTVSWYQQALGQGPQFIFQYYREEENGRGNFPPRFSGLQFPNYSSELNVNALELDDSALYLCASSLDHRGKGFFGQGTRLTVV.

V is TRBV14 and J is TRBJ1-2; D remains ambiguous. Germline V gene data show CDR1 as SGHDN and CDR2 as FVKESK. V was clipped by 0 bases and J by 4 bases, with 9 bases between them. This CDR3 contains 14 residues. The CDR3 sequence is CASSQDSRIYGYTF. CDR3 bases: TGTGCCAGCAGCCAAGACTCCAGGATCTATGGCTACACCTTC.

This chain uses TRBV28 with TRBJ1-1; D might be TRBD1 (6 bases). The CDR3 spans 10 residues. V lost 5 bases to trimming and J lost 11 bases, with 9 bases between them. In germline, CDR1 is MDHEN, CDR2 SYDVKM. In nucleotides, the CDR3 is TGTGCCAGCAGTAACAGGGCCGCTTTCTTT. It translates to CASSNRAAFF. Using reference TRBV28 and TRBJ1-1 for the parts outside the CDR3, the full variable domain is DVKVTQSSRYLVKRTGEKVFLECVQDMDHENMFWYRQDPGLGLRLIYFSYDVKMKEKGDIPEGYSVSREKKERFSLILESASTNQTSMYLCASSNRAAFFGQGTRLTVV.

This clone was counted once. This chain links TRBV19 with TRBJ2-1; maybe TRBD2 (7 bases). Per the germline V gene, CDR1 is LNHDA and CDR2 is SQIVND (reference sequence). V was clipped by 5 bases and J by 9 bases, with 23 bases between them. The CDR3 has 16 residues. The CDR3 DNA is TGTGCCAGTAGTCGGAATACTGCGGGGGCGGTGGGTGAGCAGTTCTTC. This codes for CASSRNTAGAVGEQFF.

CDR3 sequence reads: CASSSSYQPQHF. The CDR3 coding sequence is TGTGCCAGCAGTTCTTCCTATCAGCCCCAGCATTTT. The chain links TRBV28 to TRBJ1-5, with D uncertain. V was shortened by 4 bases and J by 5 bases, with 6 bases between the two germline ends. Looked up from germline, CDR1 is MDHEN and CDR2 is SYDVKM. This CDR3 region has 12 residues.

The V call is TRBV5-1, the J call TRBJ1-2; TRBD1 aligns across 7 bases. The V segment lost 4 bases and the J segment 7 bases; nucleotides outside the gene matches: 13. Germline loops: CDR1 SGHRS, CDR2 YFSETQ. This CDR3 is 15 amino acids long. The DNA for the CDR3 is TGCGCCAGCAGCCGCGACAGGGTTGAAGTTGGTGGCTACACCTTC. The encoded protein is CASSRDRVEVGGYTF. The full variable domain, with the rest looked up from reference TRBV5-1 and TRBJ1-2, is KAGVTQTPRYLIKTRGQQVTLSCSPISGHRSVSWYQQTPGQGLQFLFEYFSETQRNKGNFPGRFSGRQFSNSRSEMNVSTLELGDSALYLCASSRDRVEVGGYTFGSGTRLTVV.

The chain carries TRBV5-1 and TRBJ2-7; D remains unclear. Trimming took off 1 base at V and 6 bases at J, with 8 bases between the two ends. CDR1 and CDR2 (germline): SGHRS, YFSETQ. The CDR3 runs 12 residues. CDR3 amino acids: CASSLLRSEQYF. The CDR3 coding sequence is TGCGCCAGCAGCTTGCTTAGATCCGAGCAGTACTTC.

J is TRBJ2-1 and V is TRBV20-1; the D is unclear. CDR1 DFQATT and CDR2 SNEGSKA come from the germline V gene (reference sequence). This CDR3 contains 11 residues. The CDR3 coding sequence is TGCAGCGTCCCCCTAAGCAATGAGCAGTTCTTC. Amino acids: CSVPLSNEQFF.